These T cell receptor beta chains were read from a single sample in a study of blood T cell repertoires in COVID-19. Some clones are missing from TCRdb's copy, which holds only in-frame ones; the method was immunoSEQ multiplex PCR. Altogether tens of thousands of clones are present, about four fifths being singletons, with the ten largest covering 14%. Input material: peripheral blood. These receptors originate from a man in his fifties with active or convalescent COVID-19. CDR3s include the opening cysteine and the closing phenylalanine or tryptophan. D genes are given only for firm matches. Expanded clones are given a class, and other clones once, few, many or no size at all.

DNA	CDR3	size	J	D	V
TGCGCCAGCAGCCTAATTTATTCCGGGGAGCTGTTTTTT	CASSLIYSGELFF	NA	TRBJ2-2	NA	TRBV4-1
TGTGCCAGCAGCCAACAGGGGGGAAGCTCCTACGAGCAGTACTTC	CASSQQGGSSYEQYF	NA	TRBJ2-7	TRBD1	TRBV27
TGTGCCAGTAGTCCGGACACCGTGAACACTGAAGCTTTCTTT	CASSPDTVNTEAFF	NA	TRBJ1-1	NA	TRBV6-4
TGTGCCAGCAGCTTAGGAACGGGGAAGACAACTAATGAAAAACTGTTTTTT	CASSLGTGKTTNEKLFF	NA	TRBJ1-4	NA	TRBV11-2
TGTGCCAGCATGAGGGTCATGAACACTGAAGCTTTCTTT	CASMRVMNTEAFF	NA	TRBJ1-1	NA	TRBV2
TGCGCCAGCAGCCACCTGGGGACAGCAAAAAATCAGCCCCAGCATTTT	CASSHLGTAKNQPQHF	NA	TRBJ1-5	TRBD1	TRBV4-1
TGCGCCAGCAGCTCAGGACAGCCCAATCAGCCCCAGCATTTT	CASSSGQPNQPQHF	NA	TRBJ1-5	NA	TRBV5-1
TGTGCCAGCAGCGACCGACAGGGTGGCTACGAGCAGTACTTC	CASSDRQGGYEQYF	NA	TRBJ2-7	TRBD1	TRBV7-9
TGTGCCTGGATCAACGGACAGCTAAATTCACCCCTCCACTTT	CAWINGQLNSPLHF	NA	TRBJ1-6	NA	TRBV30
TGTGCCAGCAGCGTAGCTACGTCCGGGAACGCTTTCTTT	CASSVATSGNAFF	once	TRBJ1-1	NA	TRBV9
TGTGCCAGCAGCCAAGATGTCCTAGTCGGTACGCAGTATTTT	CASSQDVLVGTQYF	NA	TRBJ2-3	NA	TRBV14
TGCAGCGTTAAGCAGGTTCCGGGGAGTGAGCAGTTCTTC	CSVKQVPGSEQFF	NA	TRBJ2-1	NA	TRBV29-1
TGTGCCAGCCACCTGACTGGTGACAATGAGCAGTTCTTC	CASHLTGDNEQFF	few	TRBJ2-1	NA	TRBV2
TGTGCCAGCAGTTTATCCGGTCGCATCTACGAGCAGTACTTC	CASSLSGRIYEQYF	few	TRBJ2-7	NA	TRBV27
TGCGCCAGCAGCACTCGACAGGGGGTCATGCACTTC	CASSTRQGVMHF	NA	TRBJ2-7	TRBD1	TRBV5-1
TGTGCCAGCAGCTTGACAGGGGCGGCAGATACGCAGTATTTT	CASSLTGAADTQYF	NA	TRBJ2-3	TRBD1	TRBV7-2
TGCGCCAGTGCGGACGGGGGAAACTATGGCTACACCTTC	CASADGGNYGYTF	few	TRBJ1-2	NA	TRBV10-2